The clone carrying this T cell receptor beta chain was seen a handful of times. Using its own MiXCR run on the RT-PCR reads, TCRdb lists one record per CDR3 protein. The profile shows 650,000 to 800,000 distinct CDR3 sequences, around 14% of them singletons. CDR3 length: 17 amino acids. Trimming took off 1 base at V and 0 bases at J, with 16 bases between the two ends. Germline-derived CDR1 and CDR2 are DFQATT and SNEGSKA (reference sequence). The clonotype originates from a female donor in good health, serving as a healthy control. The chain is built from TRBV20-1 and TRBJ2-1; unclear D gene. Sequenced: memory CD4+ T cells from blood. CDR3 in DNA: TGCAGTGCTAGAGGCCCCCACGGCGGTAGCTCCTACAATGAGCAGTTCTTC. Translation gives CSARGPHGGSSYNEQFF.